Below are 16 T cell receptor beta chains sequenced from a single sample in a study of human T cells and chemical hapten exposure (TCRdb year 2021). Per the publication, the time point label means: patch test 2, 6 weeks after DPC sensitization. The treatment or condition label on this specimen signifies: therapeutic diphenylcyclopropenone sensitization with weekly scalp DPC. The library relied on RACE. Sequencing used a NextSeq 500. The public reads were reanalyzed by TCRdb: fastp trimming at Q25, MiXCR alignment, in-frame beta chains only. CDR3 protein sequences are deduplicated, and each keeps its most common genes and DNA. Present in this sample are some 100,000 distinct CDR3 sequences, about a tenth of which were seen just once. The top ten clones comprise 2.5% to 3.5% of the sample. Sample: whole blood, taken in connection with sensitization to the hapten diphenylcyclopropenone (DPC). These receptors all stem from a woman aged 40 to 50 with alopecia areata. Some clones in this sample may be carry-over from other donors' samples.

The chain links TRBV10-3 to TRBJ2-3; D not certain. Trimming shortened V by 10 bases and J by 5 bases, and 19 bases separated the two germline ends. CDR1 ENHRY and CDR2 SYGVKD come from the germline V gene. The length of the CDR3 is 14 residues. CDR3 region: CATLSALSGDTQYF. The DNA for the CDR3 is TGTGCCACCCTCTCCGCTCTCTCCGGAGATACGCAGTATTTT.

The rearrangement uses TRBV4-3 and TRBJ2-7; 14 bases fit TRBD2. Germline V CDR1 and CDR2: LGHNA, YSLEER. Losses at the gene ends were 0 bases for V and 2 bases for J; bases not matched to a gene: 6. This CDR3 has 18 amino acids. The CDR3 sequence is CASSQEEGLAGGTYEQYF. CDR3 in DNA: TGCGCCAGCAGCCAAGAGGAAGGACTAGCGGGGGGTACCTACGAGCAGTACTTC.

The chain has TRBV12-3 or TRBV12-4 and TRBJ2-7; TRBD2 matches 12 bases. The CDR3 covers 15 residues. Germline trimming cut 4 bases from V and 7 bases from J; bases unmatched to any gene: 8. The CDR3 protein is CASSSRSGLAGEQYF. The CDR3 DNA follows: TGTGCCAGCAGTTCCCGTTCGGGACTAGCGGGTGAGCAGTACTTC.

This clonotype was picked up many times. The CDR3 sequence is CASSNNAISGGAYNEQFF. The CDR3 DNA reads TGTGCCAGCAGTAATAACGCAATTAGCGGGGGGGCCTACAATGAGCAGTTCTTC. The V and J genes are TRBV6-2 or TRBV6-3 and TRBJ2-1; 11 bases line up with TRBD2. This CDR3 comprises 18 residues. Germline loops: CDR1 MNHEY, CDR2 SVGEGT. V gave up 5 bases and J gave up 2 bases; unmatched junction bases: 11.

This clonotype showed up just a few times. The V and J genes are TRBV12-3 or TRBV12-4 and TRBJ2-1; D gene unclear. This CDR3 has 11 amino acids. Trimming shortened V by 1 base and J by 6 bases, and 1 base separated the two germline ends. CDR3 sequence reads: CASSLVNEQFF. In DNA, the CDR3 is TGTGCCAGCAGTTTAGTCAATGAGCAGTTCTTC.

This clonotype was counted ten times or more. The chain employs TRBV20-1 and TRBJ2-2; no firm D call. The CDR3 is made up of 14 amino acids. Trimming cost V 3 bases and J 1 base, with 9 bases left between them. Germline assignment: CDR1 DFQATT and CDR2 SNEGSKA (reference sequence). The CDR3 bases are TGCAGTGCTAGTCGGGCAGGGAACACCGGGGAGCTGTTTTTT. Residues: CSASRAGNTGELFF.

This clonotype appeared many times. The CDR3 bases are TGTGCCAGCAGTTTAAACGTGGCGACAGAGACCCAGTACTTC. Its translation: CASSLNVATETQYF. The gene calls are TRBV12-3 or TRBV12-4 and TRBJ2-5; D unclear. This CDR3 spans 14 amino acids. V gave up 2 bases and J gave up 4 bases, with 11 bases separating them.

J is TRBJ2-7 and V is TRBV9; TRBD1 matches 7 bases. Germline CDR1 reads SGDLS; CDR2 reads YYNGEE. With 3 bases clipped from V and 5 bases from J, the junction kept 5 bases outside the gene matches. CDR3 size: 13 residues. The CDR3 sequence is CASSARTGDEQYF. For the CDR3, the DNA is TGTGCCAGCAGCGCCCGAACAGGGGACGAGCAGTACTTC.

The table lists this clonotype with a few counts. The chain couples TRBV12-3 or TRBV12-4 to TRBJ2-3, with 11 bases aligning to TRBD2. Trimming removed 6 bases from V and 0 bases from J; junction bases left unmatched: 11. The CDR3 sequence is 18 residues long. CDR3 residues: CASSSRVAGGPSTDTQYF. CDR3 in DNA: TGTGCCAGCAGCTCCCGGGTAGCGGGGGGGCCTAGCACAGATACGCAGTATTTT.

This clonotype appeared a few times. The chain carries TRBV7-2 and TRBJ1-4, with 8 bases aligning to TRBD1. CDR3 length equals 18 residues. V shed 6 bases and J 6 bases; nucleotides not matched to a gene: 18. The germline gives CDR1 SGHTA, CDR2 FQGNSA. The CDR3 spells CASRLEVRDRSPDEKLFF. The CDR3, as DNA: TGTGCCAGCAGGCTCGAAGTCCGGGACAGGTCTCCAGATGAAAAACTGTTTTTT.

The J gene is TRBJ2-2, the V gene TRBV11-2, with a tentative D call TRBD2 (5 bases). V was clipped by 5 bases and J by 5 bases, with 9 bases between them. Germline-derived CDR1 and CDR2 are SGHAT and FQNNGV. The CDR3 is 13 amino acids. Written as DNA, the CDR3 is TGTGCCAGCAGCGTACGGGAAACCGGGGAGCTGTTTTTT. This gives the protein CASSVRETGELFF.

The table lists this clonotype with a few counts. The J gene is TRBJ1-3, the V gene TRBV5-4, with D uncertain. Germline V CDR1 and CDR2: SGHNT, YYREEE (reference sequence). This CDR3 comprises 15 residues. The V gene lost 4 bases and the J gene lost 0 bases, with 11 bases spanning the gap. CDR3 DNA sequence: TGTGCCAGCAGCGCCGACCCGAGCTCTGGAAACACCATATATTTT. Its translation is CASSADPSSGNTIYF.

This clonotype was counted a few times. The chain uses TRBV6-2 or TRBV6-3 and TRBJ2-2; 7 bases map to TRBD2. This CDR3 spans 16 amino acids. V was pared by 5 bases and J by 2 bases, with 8 bases of the junction left unmatched. CDR1 and CDR2 (germline): MNHEY, SVGEGT. The CDR3 protein is CASSRAQGLNTGELFF. The CDR3 nucleotides read TGTGCCAGCAGTCGAGCCCAGGGACTAAACACCGGGGAGCTGTTTTTT.

Ten or more counts support this clonotype. V and J are TRBV6-8 and TRBJ1-5, with 8 bases lining up with TRBD1. This CDR3 is built from 15 residues. From germline, CDR1 is MNHGY and CDR2 SAAAGT. V gave up 0 bases and J gave up 4 bases; unmatched junction bases: 2. CDR3 coding DNA: TGTGCCAGCAGTTACTCCGGGACAGGTAATCAGCCCCAGCATTTT. Translating gives CASSYSGTGNQPQHF.

This chain links TRBV7-8 with TRBJ1-1, with 10 bases matching TRBD1. The junction had 5 bases not matched to a gene; V was cut back by 4 bases and J by 6 bases. The germline V gene encodes CDR1 SGHVS and CDR2 FQNEAQ. This CDR3 comprises 14 residues. The CDR3 region has the DNA TGTGCCAGCAGCTCCCGGGACAGGGGAGCTGAAGCTTTCTTT. This translates into CASSSRDRGAEAFF.

The CDR3 region has the DNA TGCAGTGCTAGAGTAGTTCCCTACAATGAGCAGTTCTTC. Its protein is CSARVVPYNEQFF. V is TRBV20-1 and J is TRBJ2-1; no clear D. The germline V and J ends were trimmed by 1 base and 2 bases, with 6 bases remaining between them. The CDR3 is 13 amino acids. CDR1 is DFQATT, CDR2 SNEGSKA, per germline (reference sequence).